Presented here are 19 T cell receptor beta chains from one specimen sequenced in a study of patients and donors after allogeneic stem cell transplantation. TCRdb reprocessed the RT-PCR reads via MiXCR and lists one record per CDR3 protein. This table holds about 200,000 distinct CDR3 sequences, more than 35% found once. The sequencing sample was made of blood, either unsorted or a sorted T cell fraction (not recorded which). The receptors were sampled from a human donor who was either an allogeneic HSCT recipient or a stem cell or donor lymphocyte infusion donor (not recorded which). It is not recorded whose cells these are; they may come from a transplant donor.

The chain couples TRBV7-2 to TRBJ1-1, with D tentatively TRBD1 (5 bases). CDR3 length equals 13 residues. V lost 5 bases to trimming and J lost 4 bases, with 11 bases between them. CDR1 SGHTA and CDR2 FQGNSA come from the germline V gene. The CDR3 is CASSPQTATEAFF. CDR3 sequence (DNA): TGTGCCAGCAGCCCCCAGACAGCCACTGAAGCTTTCTTT.

This chain uses TRBV3-1 with TRBJ1-5; D not certain. The V gene's germline CDR1 is LGHDT and CDR2 YNNKEL (reference sequence). The V end was cut by 1 base, the J end by 7 bases, with 8 bases between. There are 13 residues in the CDR3. The CDR3 is CASSQGERQPQHF. The CDR3 DNA is TGTGCCAGCAGCCAAGGTGAGAGGCAGCCCCAGCATTTT.

The chain combines TRBV20-1 with TRBJ1-4, with D possibly TRBD1 on 6 matching bases. CDR3 length: 16 amino acids. CDR1 DFQATT and CDR2 SNEGSKA come from the germline V gene (reference sequence). Deletions cut 3 bases from V and 0 bases from J, with 14 bases between. The DNA for the CDR3 is TGCAGTGCTAGCGGGGGGCATGGCTCAACTAATGAAAAACTGTTTTTT. Encoded protein: CSASGGHGSTNEKLFF.

This clonotype was seen a handful of times. The V gene is TRBV3-1, the J gene TRBJ1-2; D call uncertain. The CDR3 extends over 17 amino acids. V shed 1 base and J shed 2 bases, with 17 bases lying between them. CDR1 is LGHDT, CDR2 YNNKEL, per germline (reference sequence). CDR3 amino acids: CASSQGFSAAFNYGYTF. The CDR3, as DNA: TGTGCCAGCAGCCAAGGGTTTTCGGCGGCTTTCAACTATGGCTACACCTTC. Based on the CDR3 plus reference TRBV3-1 and TRBJ1-2, the full variable domain is DTAVSQTPKYLVTQMGNDKSIKCEQNLGHDTMYWYKQDSKKFLKIMFSYNNKELIINETVPNRFSPKSPDKAHLNLHINSLELGDSAVYFCASSQGFSAAFNYGYTFGSGTRLTVV.

This clonotype was seen a handful of times. This chain uses TRBV5-8 with TRBJ2-1, with 8 bases aligning to TRBD1. The junction had 11 bases not matched to a gene; V was cut back by 4 bases and J by 5 bases. Per the germline V gene, CDR1 is SGHTS and CDR2 is YDEGEE. The CDR3 loop spans 16 amino acids. This CDR3 is CASSRWTGNVDNEQFF. CDR3 DNA sequence: TGTGCCAGCAGCCGGTGGACAGGGAATGTCGACAATGAGCAGTTCTTC.

The chain links TRBV30 to TRBJ2-1; TRBD2 aligns across 15 bases. CDR1 is GTSNPN, CDR2 SVGIG, per germline (reference sequence). This CDR3 contains 15 residues. J was trimmed by 3 bases and V by 3 bases; bases with no gene match: 0. The CDR3, as DNA: TGTGCCTGGAGGGGACTAGCGGGGGGCTACAATGAGCAGTTCTTC. Translated: CAWRGLAGGYNEQFF. The full variable domain, with the rest looked up from reference TRBV30 and TRBJ2-1, is SQTIHQWPATLVQPVGSPLSLECTVEGTSNPNLYWYRQAAGRGLQLLFYSVGIGQISSEVPQNLSASRPQDRQFILSSKKLLLSDSGFYLCAWRGLAGGYNEQFFGPGTRLTVL.

The rearrangement links TRBV9 to TRBJ1-5, with a tentative D call TRBD1 (6 bases). Trimming took off 3 bases at V and 5 bases at J, with 12 bases between the two ends. The CDR3 spans 14 residues. The germline V gene encodes CDR1 SGDLS and CDR2 YYNGEE. The CDR3 DNA reads as TGTGCCAGCAGCGCGGAGACAGGCTATCAGCCCCAGCATTTT. Translation gives CASSAETGYQPQHF.

This clonotype was picked up a small number of times. The rearrangement links TRBV27 to TRBJ1-1; D is uncertain. The CDR3 is 15 residues long. The V and J ends lost 5 bases and 0 bases respectively, with 13 bases between them. The germline CDR1 and CDR2 sequences are MNHEY and SMNVEV (reference sequence). The CDR3 reads CASSPSGGLNTEAFF. The DNA for the CDR3 is TGTGCCAGCAGTCCCTCCGGAGGATTGAACACTGAAGCTTTCTTT.

The chain is built from TRBV7-8 and TRBJ2-7; the match to TRBD1 covers 10 bases. CDR3 size: 16 residues. V trimming: 1 base; J trimming: 3 bases; junction bases outside the gene matches: 6. CDR1 and CDR2 from the germline V gene are SGHVS and FQNEAQ. CDR3 sequence: CASSLGLRTGGYEQYF. The CDR3 DNA is TGTGCCAGCAGCTTAGGATTACGGACAGGGGGCTACGAGCAGTACTTC.

This clonotype was detected a few times. J is TRBJ2-3 and V is TRBV29-1, with 7 bases lining up with TRBD1. Germline loops: CDR1 SQVTM, CDR2 ANQGSEA. The CDR3 covers 14 residues. Trimming took 3 bases from V and 3 from J; bases not matched to a gene: 6. The DNA of the CDR3 is TGCAGCGTTGACCGACAGGGAAAGACAGATACGCAGTATTTT. It codes for CSVDRQGKTDTQYF.

The chain links TRBV25-1 to TRBJ1-4; TRBD1 aligns across 12 bases. The CDR3 length is 17 residues. Looked up from germline, CDR1 is MGHDK and CDR2 is SYGVNS. V lost 2 bases to trimming and J lost 5 bases; unmatched junction nucleotides: 6. The CDR3 loop reads CASSERDRGPGNEKLFF. The CDR3 DNA sequence: TGTGCCAGCAGTGAAAGGGACAGGGGGCCGGGGAATGAAAAACTGTTTTTT. Combining the CDR3 with reference TRBV25-1 and TRBJ1-4 gives the whole variable domain EADIYQTPRYLVIGTGKKITLECSQTMGHDKMYWYQQDPGMELHLIHYSYGVNSTEKGDLSSESTVSRIRTEHFPLTLESARPSHTSQYLCASSERDRGPGNEKLFFGSGTQLSVL.

The gene calls are TRBV10-3 and TRBJ1-6, with unresolved D. This CDR3 comprises 15 residues. V was trimmed by 6 bases and J by 7 bases, leaving 16 bases between them. Germline values: CDR1 ENHRY, CDR2 SYGVKD. CDR3 region: CAIRVDIRLNSPLHF. The CDR3 bases are TGTGCCATCAGGGTCGACATAAGACTAAATTCACCCCTCCACTTT.

A single count supports this clonotype. The V call is TRBV28, the J call TRBJ1-3; D is unresolved. Germline V lookup: CDR1 MDHEN, CDR2 SYDVKM. This CDR3 comprises 17 residues. Trimming removed 5 bases at V and 2 bases at J, with 19 bases between. The CDR3 sequence: CASSPRAPGSAGNTIYF. CDR3 nucleotide sequence: TGTGCCAGCAGTCCCCGGGCTCCCGGTTCCGCTGGAAACACCATATATTTT.

CDR3 sequence: CASSPRLQRVSPNTGELFF. The CDR3 nucleotides are TGTGCCAGCTCACCAAGACTACAGCGAGTTTCCCCGAACACCGGGGAGCTGTTTTTT. This rearrangement joins TRBV18 to TRBJ2-2, with a possible D match to TRBD2 (5 bases). The CDR3 runs 19 residues. Trimming removed 2 bases at V and 0 bases at J, with 19 bases between. The germline CDR1 and CDR2 sequences are KGHSH and LQKENI.

The chain is built from TRBV12-3 or TRBV12-4 and TRBJ1-1; no clear D. This CDR3 spans 13 amino acids. Trimming took 5 bases from V and 3 from J, leaving 10 bases between them. CDR3 residues: CASSLHQDTEAFF. As DNA, the CDR3 is TGTGCCAGCAGTCTCCACCAGGACACTGAAGCTTTCTTT.

The chain carries TRBV12-3 or TRBV12-4 and TRBJ1-5; unclear D gene. This CDR3 has 13 amino acids. Deletions cut 10 bases from V and 6 bases from J, with 16 bases between. CDR3 amino acids: CATVGSGSQPQHF. The DNA for the CDR3 is TGTGCCACCGTGGGGAGCGGCTCTCAGCCCCAGCATTTT.

This chain links TRBV6-2 or TRBV6-3 with TRBJ1-1; tentatively, D is TRBD1 (6 bases). The V gene's germline CDR1 is MNHEY and CDR2 SVGEGT. V lost 4 bases and J 5 bases, leaving 26 bases between the germline ends. The CDR3 spans 18 residues. The CDR3 DNA sequence: TGTGCCAGCAGTTCGGTTGCCTACAGGGAATTGGGGAGTACTGAAGCTTTCTTT. Its translation: CASSSVAYRELGSTEAFF.

The rearrangement links TRBV6-5 to TRBJ1-6; no definite D call. This CDR3 is built from 18 residues. V was clipped by 5 bases and J by 8 bases, with 25 bases between them. Germline-derived CDR1 and CDR2 are MNHEY and SVGAGI. The DNA of the CDR3 is TGTGCCAGCAGTCCATTTAACCGGGCCCCAATGGGCGATTCACCCCTCCACTTT. Its protein product is CASSPFNRAPMGDSPLHF.

V gene TRBV27 combines with J gene TRBJ1-2, with TRBD1 identical over 12 bases. CDR3 size: 13 residues. J gave up 7 bases and V 6 bases, and 3 bases lay outside the gene matches. The germline V gene has CDR1 MNHEY and CDR2 SMNVEV (reference sequence). The DNA for the CDR3 is TGTGCCAGCAGCCGGGACAGGGGGCTTGGCTACACCTTC. This encodes CASSRDRGLGYTF.